Described below is a single TCR beta chain sequence and its context. The specificity of this receptor is unknown. No base quality values were provided; no much bigger clone lies one nucleotide off. These data originate in a study of beta chain features in type 1 diabetes (dated by TCRdb to 2016 to 2018). Regarding the research as a whole: Patients and healthy donors did not differ in mean age, gender distribution, total cell number or subset yield. A total of roughly 98,000,000 sorted cells were examined across all samples, and RNA yield correlated strongly with the number of cells per subset. Naive and central memory subsets were obtained from all 28 donors, but regulatory and stem cell-like memory subsets were isolated from only 8 patients and roughly 8 healthy donors. The study compared the TCRB repertoires of sorted circulating CD4+ T cell subsets in recently diagnosed type 1 diabetes patients with those in matched healthy donors. The investigation overall reported the following: Naive, central memory and regulatory TCRB repertoires appeared more similar among patients than among healthy donors. Fewer insertions and more nucleotide deletions at VDJ recombination sites were observed in patients with type 1 diabetes, implying thymic rearrangement abnormalities. Sequencing cDNA rather than genomic DNA could over-represent highly expressing activated cells, although activation and CD3 levels did not differ between groups. Type 1 diabetes patients showed a moderate but significant shortening of TCRB CDR3 length in all four CD4+ subsets. PCR may preferentially amplify shorter templates, but because patient and control samples were amplified and corrected together, any resulting skew would affect both groups equally. HLA sub-analyses involved small numbers of individuals, so any influence of HLA type on TCRB rearrangement remained unresolved.

Each donor gave one peripheral blood draw, averaging approximately 0.11 L, which was collected into heparinised tubes. Using a panel that included CD45RO, CCR7, CD25, CD127, CD95 and CD27, naive, central memory, regulatory and stem cell-like memory CD4+ T cells were sorted on a BD FACSAria II. Purity was above 95% for every sorted population. PBMCs were isolated right away by Lymphoprep density gradient centrifugation and were stained directly, without culture. To minimize batch effects, samples were stained and sorted in pairs, one healthy donor with one patient per experiment. All of the isolated RNA was reverse transcribed with the High Capacity cDNA Reverse Transcription Kit, so expressed TCRB transcripts were sequenced. Deep immunoSEQ sequencing was performed on naive, central memory and regulatory T cell samples, with an average of about 3.57 million total reads per sample. Sorted cells were lysed in RLT buffer, and RNA was extracted using DNase-treated RNeasy Micro or Mini kits according to cell number. To prevent cross-contamination, every cell subset was processed on its own, while patient and healthy donor samples were processed together. The immunoSEQ multiplex PCR was used to amplify TCRB sequences from cDNA, yielding 87-bp fragments that span the CDR3 region. Sequencing of the amplicons was done on the Illumina HiSeq platform. As for how the authors treated the data: Synthetic template baselines were used to correct PCR bias computationally, reads within Hamming distance 2 were collapsed together, and singletons that could not be merged were discarded. Reads were aligned against IMGT to assign V, D and J genes, CDR3 length and insertions or deletions at six rearrangement sites. Within each subset, clonotype counts were normalized to the number of sorted cells before true diversity and Gini coefficients were calculated with the tcR R package. Repertoire sharing was quantified using the overlap coefficient calculated on TCRB nucleotide sequences. Out-of-frame TCRB sequences from naive cells were analyzed to stand in for the pre-selection repertoire. Entries here come from immuneACCESS through TCRdb and include only in-frame sequences with V and J called. Some clones fail to appear in such tables; in the studies checked, an unresolved V gene covers under half of the shortfall, and the cause of the remainder is unknown. V and J calls and clone size follow that table, whereas D and trimming were derived from the DNA. The sample yields roughly 310,000 clones; approximately 9.9% were counted once. The ten top clones hold approximately 0.016% of the sample.

The sequencing sample was made of naive CD4+ T cells from blood. In light of the paper, this sample's cell subset or site label describes: true naive CD4+ T cells. The TCR originated in a woman aged 25 to 39 in good health.

The bases are TGTGCCAGCAGCCGGGGGGGCAGGGCTGGGGCCAACGTCCTGACTTTC. Its translation reads: CASSRGGRAGANVLTF. The rearrangement joined TRBV13 to TRBJ2-6; a stretch of 8 junction bases matches TRBD2. CDR1 and CDR2, looked up from the germline V gene (reference sequence), are PRHDT and FYEKMQ. The CDR3 runs 16 residues from the cysteine to the phenylalanine. The retained sequence is limited to the CDR3, 48 bases, with the frame set at the first base. Unmatched junction bases come to 5, with V trimmed by 5 bases and J by 2 bases.